This entry lists 14 T cell receptor beta chains sequenced from one sample in a study of T cell responses to AZD1222 COVID-19 vaccine. Sequencing was performed with immunoSEQ multiplex PCR; in TCRdb, only in-frame clones are kept and a portion is missing. The data contain 100,000 to 150,000 clones, roughly 88% of them singletons. The sequencing here drew on peripheral blood, taken on day 0 of AZD1222 vaccination. Receptor source: an adult in good health.

This sequence joins TRBV28 and TRBJ1-1; D is undetermined. The CDR3 runs to 12 residues. The germline V gene encodes CDR1 MDHEN and CDR2 SYDVKM. V was pared by 6 bases and J by 0 bases, with 5 bases between. The chain's CDR3 is CASRTVNTEAFF. CDR3 in DNA: TGTGCCAGCAGGACGGTGAACACTGAAGCTTTCTTT.

CDR3 loop: CASAVTTGAFQETQYF. The CDR3 DNA reads as TGCGCCAGCGCAGTTACTACAGGGGCCTTCCAAGAGACCCAGTACTTC. This rearrangement joins TRBV5-1 to TRBJ2-5; 7 nucleotides match TRBD1. J gave up 1 base and V 7 bases, and 13 bases lay outside the gene matches. Per germline, CDR1 SGHRS and CDR2 YFSETQ. There are 16 residues in the CDR3.

The V call is TRBV7-8, the J call TRBJ2-7; D is unclear. Germline values: CDR1 SGHVS, CDR2 FQNEAQ. The CDR3 contains 16 residues. V lost 4 bases to trimming and J lost 3 bases, with 19 bases between them. The CDR3 DNA reads TGTGCCAGCAGCTCCCCGATGACGGGTGGAGTCTACGAGCAGTACTTC. The encoded protein is CASSSPMTGGVYEQYF.

This chain links TRBV30 with TRBJ2-2, with D maybe TRBD2 (6 bases). Trimming took 7 bases from V and 6 from J, leaving 18 bases between them. This CDR3 has 14 residues. CDR1 and CDR2 from the germline V gene are GTSNPN and SVGIG (reference sequence). As DNA, the CDR3 is TGTGCCTTCCGGGGGAGCAGTTACCCCGGGGAGCTGTTTTTT. Protein: CAFRGSSYPGELFF. The whole variable domain, remainder taken from reference TRBV30 and TRBJ2-2, is SQTIHQWPATLVQPVGSPLSLECTVEGTSNPNLYWYRQAAGRGLQLLFYSVGIGQISSEVPQNLSASRPQDRQFILSSKKLLLSDSGFYLCAFRGSSYPGELFFGEGSRLTVL.

The chain couples TRBV7-9 to TRBJ2-7, with a possible D match to TRBD1 (5 bases). This CDR3 region has 15 residues. CDR1 SEHNR and CDR2 FQNEAQ come from the germline V gene (reference sequence). V was trimmed by 4 bases and J by 3 bases, leaving 16 bases between them. DNA of the CDR3: TGTGCCAGCAGCTCTTCGGCAGGGCTACGCTACGAGCAGTACTTC. The encoded protein is CASSSSAGLRYEQYF.

DNA of the CDR3: TGTGCCAGCAGCCGGGGAGACACTGAAGCTTTCTTT. Amino acids: CASSRGDTEAFF. The rearrangement links TRBV3-1 (or the pseudogene TRBV3-2) to TRBJ1-1; D not certain. The CDR3 loop spans 12 amino acids. Per germline, CDR1 LGHDT and CDR2 YNNKEL (reference sequence). V was pared by 4 bases and J by 3 bases, with 6 bases between.

A single count supports this clone. The V call is TRBV7-9, the J call TRBJ1-1; possible D gene TRBD1, 6 bases. This CDR3 comprises 13 residues. V dropped 5 bases and J dropped 5 bases, with 12 bases sitting between them. Germline CDR1 and CDR2: SEHNR and FQNEAQ (reference sequence). CDR3 bases: TGTGCCAGCAGCCTACAGGGAAATACTGAAGCTTTCTTT. Protein sequence: CASSLQGNTEAFF.

This chain joins TRBV18 and TRBJ1-2, with 8 positions matching TRBD1. The CDR3 totals 13 residues. The germline V gene encodes CDR1 KGHSH and CDR2 LQKENI. J lost 5 bases, V lost 3 bases, and 2 bases had no gene match. Here the CDR3 DNA reads TGTGCCAGCTCACCGGACAGGGATTATGGCTACACCTTC. It codes for CASSPDRDYGYTF.

CDR3 loop: CASRLCKSLDKVNTERHYEQYF. CDR3 sequence (DNA): TGTGCAAGTCGCTTATGTAAATCCTTGGACAAGGTAAACACAGAGCGTCACTACGAGCAGTACTTC. The rearrangement links TRBV12-2 to TRBJ2-7; the DNA was not used to check the table's D call, TRBD1. TRBV12-2 is a listed pseudogene. The CDR3 is 22 amino acids.

The rearrangement uses TRBV12-3 or TRBV12-4 and TRBJ1-1; D unclear. The CDR3 sequence is 13 residues long. V was shortened by 2 bases and J by 4 bases, with 8 bases between the two germline ends. The CDR3 DNA reads TGTGCCAGCAGTTTAATATTCGGCACTGAAGCTTTCTTT. Its protein product is CASSLIFGTEAFF.

V is TRBV27 and J is TRBJ1-5, with D hard to call. Trimming stripped 1 base from V and 1 base from J, with 5 bases between. The length of the CDR3 is 14 residues. Germline assignment: CDR1 MNHEY and CDR2 SMNVEV (reference sequence). CDR3: CASSLLGSNQPQHF. As DNA, the CDR3 is TGTGCCAGCAGTTTATTAGGGAGCAATCAGCCCCAGCATTTT.

The rearrangement links TRBV2 to TRBJ2-7, with no clear D. Germline values: CDR1 SNHLY, CDR2 FYNNEI. V was pared by 6 bases and J by 3 bases, with 18 bases between. The CDR3 spans 15 residues. The CDR3: CASRDPVRFFYEQYF. In DNA form, the CDR3 reads TGTGCCAGCAGGGATCCGGTAAGGTTCTTCTACGAGCAGTACTTC.

This clone appeared a single time. CDR3 protein: CASSPQNRVQGEQYF. CDR3 nucleotide sequence: TGTGCCAGCAGTCCCCAGAACCGCGTTCAGGGCGAGCAGTACTTC. The chain is built from TRBV6-2 or TRBV6-3 and TRBJ2-7; TRBD1 is a possible D gene (5 bases). Between the trimmed V and J ends, which lost 5 bases and 6 bases, there was a span of 20 bases. The CDR3 contains 15 residues. CDR1 is MNHEY and CDR2 is SVGEGT in the germline V gene.

The rearrangement links TRBV6-6 to TRBJ2-7; D might be TRBD2 (7 bases). The CDR3 covers 14 residues. The V and J ends lost 6 bases and 1 base respectively, with 13 bases between them. Germline V CDR1 and CDR2: MNHNY, SVGAGI (reference sequence). The CDR3 spells CASRPRGGSYEQYF. CDR3 DNA: TGTGCCAGCAGGCCAAGGGGGGGATCCTACGAGCAGTACTTC.